Given below is one T cell receptor (beta chain) in context. What this receptor recognizes is not known. Within one base of it there is no much larger clone, and no base qualities were kept. Positive magnetic bead selection on an AutoMACS was used to isolate CD4+ and CD8+ cells, with flow cytometry used to check purity. A TCR V beta antibody panel was used in flow cytometry to screen first for clonal expansions, which were then characterized by TCRB deep sequencing of sorted CD8+ fractions. Isolation of peripheral blood mononuclear cells was done through Ficoll-Paque PLUS density gradient separation. Nucleospin Tissue or Tissue XS kits were used to extract DNA from CD4-enriched, CD8-enriched or PBMC samples, and a Qubit 2.0 fluorometer was used for quantification. TCRB CDR3 sequencing used the immunoSEQ assay on genomic DNA. The study's processing was this. When patient CD8+ clones exceeding 1% were checked against published virus-specific TCRB sequences, only a few matched. Nothing other than productive TCRB rearrangements was included in the analyses. Clonality was expressed as a Shannon entropy-based productive clonality index, with each clone defined by a unique TCRB CDR3 sequence. To calculate repertoire overlap between two samples, the template counts of each clone were considered relative to each sample's total templates. V-gene usage from TCRB sequencing and V-gene usage measured by flow cytometry were correlated (Spearman r of around 0.6). TCRdb carries this immuneACCESS record with in-frame sequences only. Its versions omit some clonotypes, under half of them owing to an unresolved V gene in the studies checked, with the rest unexplained. V, J and clone size reflect that table, while D and trimming were determined from the DNA. The sample has approximately 20,000 clones on record, approximately 83% of them singletons. The leading ten clones occupy approximately 10% of the sample.

The data stem from a study of somatic mutations in cytotoxic T cells in rheumatoid arthritis (dated by TCRdb to 2016 to 2017). Background for the entire study: Peripheral blood (approximately 32 ml EDTA) was collected from patients immediately after diagnosis and before any treatment began. A total of around 65 rheumatoid arthritis patients and about 20 healthy controls underwent TCRB deep sequencing. Whether expanded CD8+ T-cell clones in untreated, newly diagnosed rheumatoid arthritis carry somatic mutations was the study question, and clonality was characterized with TCRB deep sequencing. Sorted V beta1+ cells also underwent TCRB sequencing, and some V beta antibody-stained T-cell populations were flow-sorted at nearly 100% purity on a FACSAria II or Sony SH800. Patients and controls did not essentially differ in median age, which was nearly identical between the groups. Paper-wide results and their limitations: The slight underrepresentation of TRBV07 in patients was not corrected for multiple comparisons. The expanded CD8+ clones had unknown antigen targets, and not appearing in virus-specific databases did not rule out that they were virus-specific. CD8+ T-cell clonality in rheumatoid arthritis patients was not significantly different from that in age-matched healthy controls. An increase of CD8+ clonality with age was seen in patients (Spearman r ~ 0.49) but not in healthy controls. In about an eighth of the roughly 65 patients the largest CD8+ clone exceeded 20% of CD8+ cells, and several identical CD8+ TCRB sequences were shared between blood and synovial fluid.

Ends trimmed: V by 2 bases, J by 5 bases; bases unmatched to a gene: 10. Via the germline V gene, CDR1 is MNHEY and CDR2 SVGAGI. The CDR3 measures 16 amino acids from cysteine to phenylalanine. CDR3 DNA is the only sequence kept; it has 48 bases, read in frame from the first base. The sequence joins TRBV6-5 to TRBJ2-5; TRBD1 aligns with 8 central bases. The source is a man aged 18 to 30 with rheumatoid arthritis. The sequenced sample consisted of CD8+ T cells sorted from blood. The nucleotide sequence reads TGTGCCAGCAGTTACAGCGACAGGGGTGGCGATGAGACCCAGTACTTC. Translated, this gives CASSYSDRGGDETQYF.